The rows below give T cell receptor beta chains drawn from one sample of a study of blood T cell repertoires in COVID-19. Only in-frame clones appear in the TCRdb table, and some are missing; sequencing was by immunoSEQ multiplex PCR. Among around 98,000 clones listed, about 85% were seen once. Sequenced input: peripheral blood. The receptors originated from a man aged 70 or older with acute or convalescent COVID-19. The CDR3 runs from the conserved cysteine through the conserved F or W. Each record gives: V gene, CDR3 protein.

TRBV3-1/TRBV3-2 | CASSQVQGTGNTIYF
TRBV19 | CASSFRVRETQYF
TRBV5-1 | CASRPGTGELFF
TRBV19 | CASSEVPGNQPQHF
TRBV11-1 | CASSTSGRYNEQFF
TRBV2 | CASSGTGNNQPQHF
TRBV11-2 | CASSFSAGGPRTGELFF
TRBV30 | CAWLPVGGNEQFF
TRBV19 | CASKPNRGANVLTF
TRBV27 | CATGRTGYNEQFF
TRBV5-1 | CASSLSGGTIGDEQYF
TRBV6-5 | CASTLQDPNTEAFF
TRBV3-1/TRBV3-2 | CASSPQGAPIGEQYF
TRBV30 | CACSKGTEAFF
TRBV6-5 | CASSLLGSTDTQYF
TRBV29-1 | CSSRLETEAFF
TRBV15 | CATSNQYNQPQHF
TRBV23-1 | CASSQWGGEGGNQPQHF
TRBV2 | CASSLGQGSDTQYF
TRBV7-9 | CASSGAVAPIF
TRBV15 | CATSRVGQGLGYTF
TRBV7-9 | CASSLVQGETQYF